Shown below are 13 T cell receptor beta chains from a single sample sequenced in a study of radiation and T cells in renal cell carcinoma. Assay used: immunoSEQ multiplex PCR; TCRdb lists only in-frame clones, some missing. The sample shows about 150,000 clones, 88% of them seen only once. Time point: baseline pretreatment blood. Sample treatment: 15 Gy SBRT to primary tumor, nephrectomy 4 weeks later. Here the sequenced sample was blood, taken from a patient whose treatment included radiotherapy and nephrectomy. These receptors originate from a woman aged 70-85 years with renal cell carcinoma.

The chain uses TRBV9 and TRBJ2-6; D is ambiguous. Germline V gives CDR1 SGDLS, CDR2 YYNGEE. The CDR3 has 17 residues. V dropped 5 bases and J dropped 2 bases, with 17 bases sitting between them. Here the CDR3 reads CASRIGEGRTGANVLTF. In nucleotides, the CDR3 is TGTGCCAGCAGGATAGGAGAAGGACGTACTGGGGCCAACGTCCTGACTTTC.

This clone has a handful of counts. The rearrangement joins TRBV7-4 to TRBJ1-5, with D perhaps matching TRBD1 (5 bases). CDR3 length: 14 amino acids. Germline V lookup: CDR1 SGHVT, CDR2 SQSDAQ. The germline V and J ends were trimmed by 6 bases and 0 bases, with 9 bases remaining between them. CDR3 DNA: TGTGCCAGCAGGGACACTTATAGCAATCAGCCCCAGCATTTT. Translation gives CASRDTYSNQPQHF.

The gene calls are TRBV5-4 and TRBJ1-6; 8 bases are shared with TRBD1. After removal of 4 bases from V and 6 bases from J, the junction contained 6 bases not matched to a gene. Per germline, CDR1 SGHNT and CDR2 YYREEE (reference sequence). The CDR3 contains 15 residues. CDR3 loop: CASSTQGASNSPLHF. The CDR3 DNA reads as TGTGCCAGCAGCACGCAGGGGGCTAGTAATTCACCCCTCCACTTT.

The V call is TRBV5-4, the J call TRBJ2-1; 7 bases fit TRBD1. Germline V gene data show CDR1 as SGHNT and CDR2 as YYREEE (reference sequence). The CDR3 contains 14 residues. V lost 4 bases and J lost 5; bases outside the gene matches: 6. The CDR3 loop reads CASSQPDRNNEQFF. CDR3 coding DNA: TGTGCCAGCAGCCAACCGGACAGGAACAATGAGCAGTTCTTC. The whole variable domain, filled in from reference TRBV5-4 and TRBJ2-1, reads ETGVTQSPTHLIKTRGQQVTLRCSSQSGHNTVSWYQQALGQGPQFIFQYYREEENGRGNFPPRFSGLQFPNYSSELNVNALELDDSALYLCASSQPDRNNEQFFGPGTRLTVL.

The chain uses TRBV7-2 and TRBJ1-6, with TRBD1 identical over 7 bases. CDR1 and CDR2 (germline): SGHTA, FQGNSA. The CDR3 runs to 15 residues. V trimming: 4 bases; J trimming: 6 bases; junction bases outside the gene matches: 6. The CDR3 sequence is CASSSRGQRNSPLHF. As DNA, the CDR3 is TGTGCCAGCAGCTCTAGGGGGCAGCGTAATTCACCCCTCCACTTT.

The chain carries TRBV19 and TRBJ1-1; D uncertain. Deletions cut 3 bases from V and 1 base from J, with 12 bases between. This CDR3 has 15 residues. The germline V gene has CDR1 LNHDA and CDR2 SQIVND (reference sequence). CDR3 nucleotides: TGTGCCAGTAGTATGGGGTCGCTGGGGAACACTGAAGCTTTCTTT. Amino acid sequence: CASSMGSLGNTEAFF. The whole variable domain, filled in from reference TRBV19 and TRBJ1-1, reads DGGITQSPKYLFRKEGQNVTLSCEQNLNHDAMYWYRQDPGQGLRLIYYSQIVNDFQKGDIAEGYSVSREKKESFPLTVTSAQKNPTAFYLCASSMGSLGNTEAFFGQGTRLTVV.

This chain joins TRBV5-1 and TRBJ2-5; 7 bases align to TRBD2. CDR3 length: 15 residues. V shed 0 bases and J 5 bases; nucleotides not matched to a gene: 7. Germline values: CDR1 SGHRS, CDR2 YFSETQ. The DNA of the CDR3 is TGCGCCAGCAGCTTGGAGAGGGAGGGAGGGGAGACCCAGTACTTC. It translates to CASSLEREGGETQYF.

This sequence joins TRBV5-8 and TRBJ2-7; no clear D gene. The CDR3 is made up of 15 amino acids. CDR1 SGHTS and CDR2 YDEGEE come from the germline V gene. With 0 bases removed from V and 2 bases from J, the gap between germline ends came to 12 bases. The DNA for the CDR3 is TGTGCCAGCAGCTTGGCCTCCGGCAGAACCTACGAGCAGTACTTC. Translated: CASSLASGRTYEQYF. Combining the CDR3 with reference TRBV5-8 and TRBJ2-7 gives the whole variable domain EAGVTQSPTHLIKTRGQQATLRCSPISGHTSVYWYQQALGLGLQFLLWYDEGEERNRGNFPPRFSGRQFPNYSSELNVNALELEDSALYLCASSLASGRTYEQYFGPGTRLTVT.

V and J are TRBV29-1 and TRBJ2-7; 11 bases align to TRBD2. V was pared by 4 bases and J by 6 bases, with 5 bases of the junction left unmatched. The CDR3 is 13 amino acids. CDR1 is SQVTM and CDR2 is ANQGSEA in the germline V gene. The CDR3 reads CSVVSSGGTEQYF. In DNA, the CDR3 is TGCAGCGTTGTATCTAGCGGGGGGACCGAGCAGTACTTC.

This clone was detected only once. The genes are TRBV6-4 and TRBJ2-3; TRBD1 aligns across 10 bases. Germline values: CDR1 MRHNA, CDR2 SNTAGT. The CDR3 is 15 amino acids. With V trimmed by 4 bases and J by 4 bases, 5 bases remained unmatched. Here the CDR3 reads CASSALGQGADTQYF. Written as DNA, the CDR3 is TGTGCCAGCAGTGCCCTCGGACAGGGGGCAGATACGCAGTATTTT.

V gene TRBV7-9 combines with J gene TRBJ2-3, with 11 positions matching TRBD2. The CDR3 runs to 16 residues. V was pared by 5 bases and J by 0 bases, with 4 bases of the junction left unmatched. Germline V gene sequence: CDR1 SEHNR, CDR2 FQNEAQ (reference sequence). CDR3 DNA sequence: TGTGCCAGCAGCAAAAGGACTAGCGGGAGCACAGATACGCAGTATTTT. Translation gives CASSKRTSGSTDTQYF. The full variable domain, with the rest looked up from reference TRBV7-9 and TRBJ2-3, is DTGVSQNPRHKITKRGQNVTFRCDPISEHNRLYWYRQTLGQGPEFLTYFQNEAQLEKSRLLSDRFSAERPKGSFSTLEIQRTEQGDSAMYLCASSKRTSGSTDTQYFGPGTRLTVL.

The V gene is TRBV28, the J gene TRBJ2-5; TRBD1 aligns across 8 bases. The CDR3 has 14 residues. Germline-derived CDR1 and CDR2 are MDHEN and SYDVKM. The ends lost 5 bases at V and 4 bases at J; junction bases unmatched: 6. The CDR3 reads CASSLAGGAETQYF. CDR3 sequence (DNA): TGTGCCAGCAGTCTGGCAGGGGGCGCAGAGACCCAGTACTTC.

This chain links TRBV19 with TRBJ2-1; D remains ambiguous. This CDR3 region has 15 residues. With 7 bases removed from V and 2 bases from J, the gap between germline ends came to 15 bases. Germline lookup yields CDR1 LNHDA and CDR2 SQIVND (reference sequence). The CDR3 sequence: CASTRLPGTYNEQFF. CDR3 nucleotides: TGTGCCAGTACCCGGTTGCCGGGCACCTACAATGAGCAGTTCTTC.